Listed here is a single TCR beta chain. This sample stems from a study of blood T cell repertoires in COVID-19. The overall study: Both acute and convalescent COVID-19 samples were obtained from the United States, Italy and Spain. In each case, the material was cDNA or gDNA derived from T cells, B-cell-depleted T cells, or PBMCs.

CDR1 is SGDLS, CDR2 YYNGEE, per germline. The CDR3 runs to 14 residues. Trimming took off 3 bases at V and 2 bases at J, with 11 bases between the two ends. Original analysis: By means of reference gene primer amplification, nucleated cell counts were estimated. Data came from immunoSEQ multiplex PCR; TCRdb stores just in-frame clones and leaves some out. V and J calls and clone size are given by that table; D and trimming were obtained from the DNA. The data hold approximately 150,000 clones, with around four fifths observed a single time. The V gene is TRBV9, the J gene TRBJ1-1; D is perhaps TRBD1 (5 bases). Sequences were obtained from peripheral blood. The sequence came from a human donor in a cohort sampled during active COVID-19. For the CDR3, the DNA is TGTGCCAGCAGCGCTAGTGGGGCTAACACTGAAGCTTTCTTT. This codes for CASSASGANTEAFF.